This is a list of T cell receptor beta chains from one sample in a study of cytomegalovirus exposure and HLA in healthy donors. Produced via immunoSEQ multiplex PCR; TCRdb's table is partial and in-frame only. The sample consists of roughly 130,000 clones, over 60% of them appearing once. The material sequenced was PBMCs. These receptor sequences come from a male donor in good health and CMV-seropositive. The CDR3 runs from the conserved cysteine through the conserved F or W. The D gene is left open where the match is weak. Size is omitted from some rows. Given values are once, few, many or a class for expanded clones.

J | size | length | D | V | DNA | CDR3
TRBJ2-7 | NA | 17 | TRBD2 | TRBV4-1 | TGCGCCAGCAGCCAAGGGGTAATAGCGGGGGACCCCTACGAGCAGTACTTC | CASSQGVIAGDPYEQYF
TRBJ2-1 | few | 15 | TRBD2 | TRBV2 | TGTGCCAGCAGTGAAGAGCGGGAGGCCTACAATGAGCAGTTCTTC | CASSEEREAYNEQFF
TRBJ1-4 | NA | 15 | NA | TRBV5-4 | TGTGCCAGCAGCTTGCGTTCGGGGGGCCGGGAAAAACTGTTTTTT | CASSLRSGGREKLFF
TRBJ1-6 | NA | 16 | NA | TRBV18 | TGTGCCAGCTCACCCGTGGGGGGGGAGAGGAGTTCACCCCTCCACTTT | CASSPVGGERSSPLHF
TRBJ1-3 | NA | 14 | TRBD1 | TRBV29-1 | TGCAGCGTTACTAAGACAGGGATTTTAAACACCATATATTTT | CSVTKTGILNTIYF
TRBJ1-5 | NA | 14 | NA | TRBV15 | TGTGCCACCAGTGAGGACAACGACGATCAGCCCCAGCATTTT | CATSEDNDDQPQHF
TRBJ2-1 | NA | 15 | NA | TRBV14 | TGTGCCAGCAGCCAAGAAGATCCGGTGGTCGATGAGCAGTTCTTC | CASSQEDPVVDEQFF
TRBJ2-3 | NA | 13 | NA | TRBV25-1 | TGTGCCAGCAGTGAATACGCAGCAGATACGCAGTATTTT | CASSEYAADTQYF
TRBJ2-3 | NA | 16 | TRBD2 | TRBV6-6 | TGTGCCAGCAGTTACGGGGGACTAGCGGATTCAGATACGCAGTATTTT | CASSYGGLADSDTQYF
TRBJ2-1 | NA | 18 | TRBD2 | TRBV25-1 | TGTGCCAGCAGTGTTGGCGGGAGGGTACGCAGCTCCTACAATGAGCAGTTCTTC | CASSVGGRVRSSYNEQFF
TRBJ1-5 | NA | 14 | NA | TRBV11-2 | TGTGCCAGCAGCTTATATGGGGGGAATCAGCCCCAGCATTTT | CASSLYGGNQPQHF
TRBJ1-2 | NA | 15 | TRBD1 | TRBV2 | TGTGCCAGCAGTGTGAGGGACAGGGGAGTTGGTGGCTACACCTTC | CASSVRDRGVGGYTF
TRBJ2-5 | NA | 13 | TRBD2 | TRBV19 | TGTGCCAGTAGGACTAGCGGGGCAGAGACCCAGTACTTC | CASRTSGAETQYF
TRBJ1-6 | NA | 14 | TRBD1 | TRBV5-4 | TGTGCCAGCAGAACGACAGGGTTCACTTCACCCCTCCACTTT | CASRTTGFTSPLHF
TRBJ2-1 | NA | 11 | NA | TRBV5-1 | TGCGCCAGCAGCAATTCCGATGAGCAGTTCTTC | CASSNSDEQFF
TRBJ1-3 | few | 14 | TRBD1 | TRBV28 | TGTGCCAGCAGTCGGACAGGGTCTGGAAACACCATATATTTT | CASSRTGSGNTIYF
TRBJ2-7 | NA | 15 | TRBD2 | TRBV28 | TGTGCCAGCAGGGGGGGACTAGCAGAGACCTACGAGCAGTACTTC | CASRGGLAETYEQYF
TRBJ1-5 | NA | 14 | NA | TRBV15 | TGTGCCACCAGCAGGGGGGGGAGCAATCAGCCCCAGCATTTT | CATSRGGSNQPQHF
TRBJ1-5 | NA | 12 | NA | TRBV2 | TGTGCCAGCAGTGACCATAATCAGCCCCAGCATTTT | CASSDHNQPQHF
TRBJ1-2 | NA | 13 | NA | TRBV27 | TGTGCCAGCAGTGGGAGTGTGCACTATGGCTACACCTTC | CASSGSVHYGYTF
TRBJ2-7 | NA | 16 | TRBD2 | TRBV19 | TGTGCCAGTAGTAGGCTAGCGGGGGGAAACTCCTACGAGCAGTACTTC | CASSRLAGGNSYEQYF
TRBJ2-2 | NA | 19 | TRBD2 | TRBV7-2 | TGTGCCAGCAGCTTAGCGGGACTAGCGGCCACGAAGAACACCGGGGAGCTGTTTTTT | CASSLAGLAATKNTGELFF
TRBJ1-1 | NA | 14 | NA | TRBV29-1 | TGCAGCGTTGTTCTGAGACTGACGAACACTGAAGCTTTCTTT | CSVVLRLTNTEAFF
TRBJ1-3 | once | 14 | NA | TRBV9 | TGTGCCAGCAGCGGGGCCGGCTCTGGAAACACCATATATTTT | CASSGAGSGNTIYF
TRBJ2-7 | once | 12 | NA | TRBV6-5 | TGTGCCAGCAGTCGAGGTAGCGAGGAGCAGTACTTC | CASSRGSEEQYF
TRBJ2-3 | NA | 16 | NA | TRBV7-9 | TGTGCCAGCAGCTTAGGCGAGGTTTCCCTCACAGATACGCAGTATTTT | CASSLGEVSLTDTQYF
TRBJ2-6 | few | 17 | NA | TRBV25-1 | TGTGCCAGCAGTGAAGAGGGCCATAGCTCTGGGGCCAACGTCCTGACTTTC | CASSEEGHSSGANVLTF
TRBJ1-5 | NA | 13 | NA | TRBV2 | TGTGCCAGCAGTGAGGGAGGGGACCAGCCCCAGCATTTT | CASSEGGDQPQHF
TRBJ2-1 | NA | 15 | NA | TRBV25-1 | TGTGCCAGCAGTGAACGCCCGAGCTCCTACAATGAGCAGTTCTTC | CASSERPSSYNEQFF
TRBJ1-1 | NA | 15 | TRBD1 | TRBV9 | TGTGCCAGCAGCGTCTTACAGGGGGCGAACACTGAAGCTTTCTTT | CASSVLQGANTEAFF
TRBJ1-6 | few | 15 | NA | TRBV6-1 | TGTGCCAGCAGTGAAGCAGGTGGGACTCATTCACCCCTCCACTTT | CASSEAGGTHSPLHF
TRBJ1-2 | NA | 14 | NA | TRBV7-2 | TGTGCCAGCAGCTTAGAGGGCAGGGGCTATGGCTACACCTTC | CASSLEGRGYGYTF
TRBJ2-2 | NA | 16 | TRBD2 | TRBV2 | TGTGCCAGCAGTGAATCGGGGACTAGCCTGACCGGGGAGCTGTTTTTT | CASSESGTSLTGELFF
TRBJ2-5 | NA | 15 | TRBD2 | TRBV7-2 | TGTGCCAGCAGACGGACTAGCGGTACCCTAGAGACCCAGTACTTC | CASRRTSGTLETQYF
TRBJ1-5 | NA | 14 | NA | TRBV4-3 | TGCGCCAGCAGCCAAGGAGGCGGCAATGGGCCCCAGCATTTT | CASSQGGGNGPQHF
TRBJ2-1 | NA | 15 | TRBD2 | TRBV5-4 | TGTGCCAGCAGCCGAACTAGCGGAGGCTACAATGAGCAGTTCTTC | CASSRTSGGYNEQFF
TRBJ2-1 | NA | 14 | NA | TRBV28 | TGTGCCAGCAGTATTACTACCTCCTACAATGAGCAGTTCTTC | CASSITTSYNEQFF
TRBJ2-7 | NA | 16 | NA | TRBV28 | TGTGCCAGCATCCCTAGTTGGATTGGGAGCTCCTACGAGCAGTACTTC | CASIPSWIGSSYEQYF
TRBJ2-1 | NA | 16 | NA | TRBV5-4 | TGTGCCAGCAGCGGCGGCCCGGGACAAAACTACAATGAGCAGTTCTTC | CASSGGPGQNYNEQFF
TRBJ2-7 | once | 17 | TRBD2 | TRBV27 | TGTGCCAGCAGTTTATATCCGGGACTAGCGGGGGCCTCCGAGCAGTACTTC | CASSLYPGLAGASEQYF
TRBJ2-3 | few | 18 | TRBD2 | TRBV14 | TGTGCCAGCAGCCAAGTCTTGGATGCACTAGCGGGGCATGATACGCAGTATTTT | CASSQVLDALAGHDTQYF
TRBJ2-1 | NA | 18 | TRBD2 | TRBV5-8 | TGTGCCAGCAGCTTGGGTAGCGGGGGGACTAGCTCCTACAATGAGCAGTTCTTC | CASSLGSGGTSSYNEQFF